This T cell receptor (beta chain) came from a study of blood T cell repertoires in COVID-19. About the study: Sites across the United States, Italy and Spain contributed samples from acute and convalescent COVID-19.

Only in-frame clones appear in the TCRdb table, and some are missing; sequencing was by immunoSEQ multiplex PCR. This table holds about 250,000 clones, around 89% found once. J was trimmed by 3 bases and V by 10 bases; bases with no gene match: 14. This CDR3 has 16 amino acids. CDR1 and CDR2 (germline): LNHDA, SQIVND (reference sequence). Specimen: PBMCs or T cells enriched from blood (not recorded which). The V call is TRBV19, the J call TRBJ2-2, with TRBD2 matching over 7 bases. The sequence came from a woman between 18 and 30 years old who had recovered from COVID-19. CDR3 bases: TGTGCCACTGCGAGCGGGGCAGCACGTCACACCGGGGAGCTGTTTTTT. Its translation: CATASGAARHTGELFF.